What follows are 3 T cell receptor beta chains derived from one specimen sequenced in a study of cytomegalovirus exposure and HLA in healthy donors. In the PCR, 60 Vbeta and 13 Jbeta primers were used. The assay was immunoSEQ multiplex PCR, and TCRdb's table has in-frame clones only and misses some. The table shows 150,000 to 200,000 clones, with just under 80% occurring only once. The sample taken for sequencing was PBMCs. Receptors originate from a young man in good health and CMV-seropositive.

The rearrangement uses TRBV27 and TRBJ2-2, with 12 bases lining up with TRBD2. CDR3 length: 17 residues. The V and J ends lost 4 bases and 8 bases, in that order; junction bases with no gene match: 11. Germline CDR1 and CDR2: MNHEY and SMNVEV (reference sequence). CDR3: CASSYISTSGRGGELFF. CDR3 nucleotides: TGTGCCAGCAGTTATATATCGACTAGCGGGAGAGGGGGGGAGCTGTTTTTT.

This chain joins TRBV5-1 and TRBJ2-3; D remains ambiguous. There are 15 residues in the CDR3. The V gene lost 2 bases and the J gene lost 6 bases, with 16 bases spanning the gap. Germline V gene lookup returns CDR1 SGHRS and CDR2 YFSETQ. CDR3 sequence reads: CASSFLTGHQDTQYF. CDR3 DNA: TGCGCCAGCAGCTTTCTGACGGGTCATCAGGATACGCAGTATTTT.

The chain links TRBV5-1 to TRBJ2-1; 9 bases agree with TRBD1. The ends lost 2 bases at V and 4 bases at J; junction bases unmatched: 7. This CDR3 contains 16 residues. The germline CDR1 and CDR2 sequences are SGHRS and YFSETQ. The CDR3 protein is CASSFSRDRAYNEQFF. In nucleotides, the CDR3 is TGCGCCAGCAGCTTCTCAAGGGACAGGGCTTACAATGAGCAGTTCTTC.